Listed here are 19 T cell receptor beta chains from one sample, sequenced in a study of blood T cell repertoires in COVID-19. Using immunoSEQ multiplex PCR, the repertoire was profiled, and TCRdb retains in-frame clones only, with some absent. The sample records 150,000 to 200,000 clones, nearly 90% being singletons. The sequencing sample was made of peripheral blood. These receptors were collected from a middle-aged man with acute or convalescent COVID-19.

This sequence joins TRBV7-2 and TRBJ1-2; D may be TRBD1 (6 bases). Germline CDR1 is SGHTA and CDR2 is FQGNSA. The CDR3 sequence is 14 residues long. V was trimmed by 5 bases and J by 8 bases, leaving 18 bases between them. The CDR3 protein is CASSPGPDQGGYTF. DNA for the CDR3: TGTGCCAGCAGCCCGGGACCCGACCAGGGGGGCTACACCTTC.

The CDR3 sequence is CASIPGGRVRETQYF. CDR3 nucleotides: TGTGCCAGCATCCCGGGCGGCAGGGTACGTGAGACCCAGTACTTC. The J gene is TRBJ2-5, the V gene TRBV28, with D perhaps TRBD1 (5 bases). Germline V gene lookup returns CDR1 MDHEN and CDR2 SYDVKM. V gave up 7 bases and J gave up 5 bases, with 20 bases separating them. The CDR3 is 15 residues long.

J is TRBJ2-7 and V is TRBV5-4, with no clear D. The CDR3 length is 14 residues. CDR1 SGHNT and CDR2 YYREEE come from the germline V gene (reference sequence). V dropped 0 bases and J dropped 2 bases, with 9 bases sitting between them. The CDR3 coding sequence is TGTGCCAGCAGCTTGGACGTCTATACCTACGAGCAGTACTTC. Protein: CASSLDVYTYEQYF.

The chain has TRBV7-9 and TRBJ2-6, with D possibly being TRBD1 (5 bases). From germline, CDR1 is SEHNR and CDR2 FQNEAQ (reference sequence). The CDR3 has 17 amino acids. V was trimmed by 0 bases and J by 2 bases, leaving 11 bases between them. CDR3 DNA sequence: TGTGCCAGCAGCTTAGCAGGAAGGGGCGCTGGGGCCAACGTCCTGACTTTC. Its protein is CASSLAGRGAGANVLTF.

The J gene is TRBJ1-3, the V gene TRBV7-2; D call uncertain. Germline-derived CDR1 and CDR2 are SGHTA and FQGNSA. The V and J ends lost 2 bases and 0 bases respectively, with 2 bases between them. The CDR3 is made up of 13 amino acids. For the CDR3, the DNA is TGTGCCAGCAGCTTATACTCTGGAAACACCATATATTTT. Its protein product is CASSLYSGNTIYF. The full variable domain, rest sourced from reference TRBV7-2 and TRBJ1-3, is GAGVSQSPSNKVTEKGKDVELRCDPISGHTALYWYRQSLGQGLEFLIYFQGNSAPDKSGLPSDRFSAERTGGSVSTLTIQRTQQEDSAVYLCASSLYSGNTIYFGEGSWLTVV.

The rearrangement joins TRBV27 to TRBJ2-5; 11 positions agree with TRBD2. The CDR3 contains 16 residues. V lost 5 bases, J lost 5 bases, and 10 bases stayed unmatched. The germline V gene encodes CDR1 MNHEY and CDR2 SMNVEV (reference sequence). In DNA, the CDR3 is TGTGCCAGCAGTACTCGACTAGCGGGGACGCGGGAGACCCAGTACTTC. Protein sequence: CASSTRLAGTRETQYF.

V and J are TRBV10-3 and TRBJ1-1; the D gene is possibly TRBD1 (5 bases). With 4 bases removed from V and 1 base from J, the gap between germline ends came to 10 bases. The CDR3 spans 14 residues. Per the germline V gene, CDR1 is ENHRY and CDR2 is SYGVKD. The CDR3 spells CAISVGRENTEAFF. The DNA of the CDR3 is TGTGCCATCAGTGTAGGCAGGGAGAACACTGAAGCTTTCTTT.

The chain employs TRBV23-1 and TRBJ2-2, with D uncertain. TRBV23-1 is an ORF for which the function is uncertain. The germline V and J ends were trimmed by 0 bases and 7 bases, with 9 bases remaining between them. The CDR3 length is 14 residues. In DNA, the CDR3 is TGCGCCAGCAGTCAATCGTGGCCGCTCGGGGAGCTGTTTTTT. Amino acids: CASSQSWPLGELFF.

This clone has just a few counts. The V and J genes are TRBV4-2 and TRBJ2-5; 10 bases fit TRBD2. V lost 3 bases and J lost 5; bases outside the gene matches: 12. The germline CDR1 and CDR2 sequences are LGHNA and YNFKEQ. The CDR3 runs 17 residues. CDR3 DNA: TGTGCCAGCAGCCAGACTACCGTAGCGGGGGGCAGGGAGACCCAGTACTTC. Translated: CASSQTTVAGGRETQYF.

The chain employs TRBV7-2 and TRBJ1-5; D may be TRBD1 (5 bases). The V and J ends lost 5 bases and 3 bases respectively, with 8 bases between them. Germline-derived CDR1 and CDR2 are SGHTA and FQGNSA. The CDR3 spans 13 residues. CDR3 amino acids: CASSPQVNQPQHF. The CDR3 DNA reads TGTGCCAGCAGCCCACAGGTCAATCAGCCCCAGCATTTT.

The chain has TRBV5-6 and TRBJ2-2; 13 bases align to TRBD2. The CDR3 contains 19 residues. The V gene's germline CDR1 is SGHDT and CDR2 YYEEEE. Trimming took 4 bases from V and 5 from J; bases not matched to a gene: 14. The CDR3 reads CASSDGLAGVPGTTGELFF. The CDR3 bases are TGTGCCAGCAGCGACGGACTAGCGGGAGTTCCTGGGACTACCGGGGAGCTGTTTTTT.

This clone was found once. The rearrangement uses TRBV2 and TRBJ2-1, with 12 bases identical to TRBD2. Germline CDR1 is SNHLY and CDR2 is FYNNEI. The CDR3 totals 15 residues. V lost 4 bases, J lost 8 bases, and 6 bases stayed unmatched. The CDR3 DNA follows: TGTGCCAGCAGTGCGACTAGCGGGAGATGGTATGAGCAGTTCTTC. Its protein is CASSATSGRWYEQFF.

The chain links TRBV7-2 to TRBJ2-7, with D perhaps matching TRBD1 (5 bases). Deletions cut 5 bases from V and 4 bases from J, with 18 bases between. The CDR3 length is 15 residues. CDR1 is SGHTA, CDR2 FQGNSA, per germline. The DNA for the CDR3 is TGTGCCAGCAGCGAAGGGTGGGGCAGAGAATACGAGCAGTACTTC. Its translation is CASSEGWGREYEQYF.

The rearrangement uses TRBV7-9 and TRBJ2-5; 9 nucleotides line up with TRBD1. This CDR3 comprises 13 residues. Per the germline V gene, CDR1 is SEHNR and CDR2 is FQNEAQ (reference sequence). V gave up 5 bases and J gave up 5 bases; unmatched junction bases: 3. This CDR3 is CASSDRGRETQYF. CDR3 nucleotide sequence: TGTGCCAGCAGCGACAGGGGGAGGGAGACCCAGTACTTC.

The chain uses TRBV5-4 and TRBJ2-3, with D possibly matching TRBD2 (5 bases). Germline CDR1 is SGHNT and CDR2 is YYREEE (reference sequence). The V end was cut by 4 bases, the J end by 5 bases, with 17 bases between. This CDR3 has 15 amino acids. The CDR3: CASSPRQIAQDTQYF. DNA of the CDR3: TGTGCCAGCAGCCCACGGCAGATAGCGCAAGATACGCAGTATTTT.

The V call is TRBV24-1, the J call TRBJ2-1, with D maybe TRBD1 (6 bases). Per the germline V gene, CDR1 is KGHDR and CDR2 is SFDVKD. The CDR3 contains 14 residues. V was clipped by 4 bases and J by 0 bases, with 6 bases between them. CDR3 sequence: CATSDRGSYNEQFF. The CDR3 region has the DNA TGTGCCACCAGTGACAGGGGCTCCTACAATGAGCAGTTCTTC.

The chain recombines TRBV9 with TRBJ1-4; 12 bases map to TRBD1. The V gene end was trimmed by 5 bases and the J gene end by 8 bases; junction bases not matched to a gene: 4. The germline CDR1 and CDR2 sequences are SGDLS and YYNGEE. The CDR3 has 14 amino acids. CDR3 loop: CASSPGQGAEKLFF. The DNA for the CDR3 is TGTGCCAGCAGTCCGGGACAGGGGGCAGAAAAACTGTTTTTT.

The V gene is TRBV5-1, the J gene TRBJ2-5; no clear D. The germline V gene has CDR1 SGHRS and CDR2 YFSETQ. The CDR3 covers 15 residues. Trimming took 1 base from V and 4 from J, leaving 14 bases between them. The CDR3: CASSLSDGRLETQYF. CDR3 sequence (DNA): TGCGCCAGCAGCTTGTCTGACGGCAGACTAGAGACCCAGTACTTC. The whole variable domain, filled in from reference TRBV5-1 and TRBJ2-5, reads KAGVTQTPRYLIKTRGQQVTLSCSPISGHRSVSWYQQTPGQGLQFLFEYFSETQRNKGNFPGRFSGRQFSNSRSEMNVSTLELGDSALYLCASSLSDGRLETQYFGPGTRLLVL.

The gene calls are TRBV10-2 and TRBJ1-2, with D uncertain. Trimming pared 0 bases from V and 8 bases from J, leaving 10 bases between. The CDR3 length is 13 residues. CDR1 and CDR2 from the germline V gene are WSHSY and SAAADI. Here the CDR3 DNA reads TGCGCCAGCAGTGAGTCGTTCGGGTACGGCTACACCTTC. Amino acid sequence: CASSESFGYGYTF.